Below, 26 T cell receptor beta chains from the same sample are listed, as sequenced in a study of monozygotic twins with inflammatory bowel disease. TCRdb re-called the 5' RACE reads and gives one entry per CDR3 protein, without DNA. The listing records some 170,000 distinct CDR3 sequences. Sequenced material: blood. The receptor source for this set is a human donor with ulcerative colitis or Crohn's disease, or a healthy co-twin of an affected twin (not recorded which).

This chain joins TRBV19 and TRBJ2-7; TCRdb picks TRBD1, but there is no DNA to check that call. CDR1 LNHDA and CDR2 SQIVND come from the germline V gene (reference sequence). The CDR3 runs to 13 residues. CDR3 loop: CASRTGSSYEQYF.

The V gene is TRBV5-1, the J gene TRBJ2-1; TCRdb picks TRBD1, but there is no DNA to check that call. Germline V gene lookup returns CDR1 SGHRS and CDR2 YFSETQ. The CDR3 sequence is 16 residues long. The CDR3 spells CASSWGPGTGDNEQFF.

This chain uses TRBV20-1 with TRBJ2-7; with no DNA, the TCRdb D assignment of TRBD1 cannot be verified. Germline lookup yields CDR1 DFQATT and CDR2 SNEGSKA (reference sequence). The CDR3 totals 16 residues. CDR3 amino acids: CSARSPWAGGSYEQYF.

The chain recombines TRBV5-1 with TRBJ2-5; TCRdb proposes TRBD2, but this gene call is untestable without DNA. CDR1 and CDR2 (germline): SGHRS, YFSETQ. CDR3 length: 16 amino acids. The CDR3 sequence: CASSIGTSGMGGTQYF.

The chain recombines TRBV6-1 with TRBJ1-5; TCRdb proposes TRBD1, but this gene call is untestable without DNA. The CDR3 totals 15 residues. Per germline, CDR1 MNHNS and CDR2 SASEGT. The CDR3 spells CASSVGDNYNQPQHF.

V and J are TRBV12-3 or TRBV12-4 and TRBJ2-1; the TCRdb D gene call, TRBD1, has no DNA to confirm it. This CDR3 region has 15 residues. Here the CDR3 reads CASSFDRGLLDEQFF.

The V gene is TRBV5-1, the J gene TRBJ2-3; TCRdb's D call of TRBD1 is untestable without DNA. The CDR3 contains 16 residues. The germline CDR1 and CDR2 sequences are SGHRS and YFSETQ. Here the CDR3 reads CASSEGQGASTDTQYF. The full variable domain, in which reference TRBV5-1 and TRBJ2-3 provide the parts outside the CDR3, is KAGVTQTPRYLIKTRGQQVTLSCSPISGHRSVSWYQQTPGQGLQFLFEYFSETQRNKGNFPGRFSGRQFSNSRSEMNVSTLELGDSALYLCASSEGQGASTDTQYFGPGTRLTVL.

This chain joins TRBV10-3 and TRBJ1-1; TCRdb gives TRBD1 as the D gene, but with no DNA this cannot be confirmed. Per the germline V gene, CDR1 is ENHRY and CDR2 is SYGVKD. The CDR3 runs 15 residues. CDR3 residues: CAISEHRERGTEAFF.

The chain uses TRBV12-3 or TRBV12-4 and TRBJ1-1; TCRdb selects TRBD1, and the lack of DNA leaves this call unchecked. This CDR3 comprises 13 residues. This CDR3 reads CASIRQLNTEAFF.

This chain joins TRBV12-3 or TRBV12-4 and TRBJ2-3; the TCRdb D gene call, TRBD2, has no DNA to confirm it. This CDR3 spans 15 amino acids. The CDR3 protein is CASSEGPVGADTQYF.

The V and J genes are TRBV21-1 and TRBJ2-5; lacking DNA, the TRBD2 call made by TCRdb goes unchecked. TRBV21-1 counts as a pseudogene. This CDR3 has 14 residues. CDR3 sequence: CASSRVDWQETQYF.

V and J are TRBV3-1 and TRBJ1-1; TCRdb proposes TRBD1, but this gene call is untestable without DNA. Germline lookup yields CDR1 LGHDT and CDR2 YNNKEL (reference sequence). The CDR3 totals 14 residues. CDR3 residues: CASSPRQGGTEAFF.

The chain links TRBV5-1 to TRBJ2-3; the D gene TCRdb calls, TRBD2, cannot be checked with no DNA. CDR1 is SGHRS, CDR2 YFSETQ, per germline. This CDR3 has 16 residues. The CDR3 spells CASSLEGLAGADTQYF.

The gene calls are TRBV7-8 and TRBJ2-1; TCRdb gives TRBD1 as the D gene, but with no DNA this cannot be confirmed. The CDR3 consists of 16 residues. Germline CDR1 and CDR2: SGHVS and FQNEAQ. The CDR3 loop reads CASSLVVPQGYNKQFF.

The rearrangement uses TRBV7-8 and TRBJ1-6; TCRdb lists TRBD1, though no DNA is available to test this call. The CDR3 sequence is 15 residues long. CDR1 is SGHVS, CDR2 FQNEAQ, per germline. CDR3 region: CASSPGTETNSPLHF.

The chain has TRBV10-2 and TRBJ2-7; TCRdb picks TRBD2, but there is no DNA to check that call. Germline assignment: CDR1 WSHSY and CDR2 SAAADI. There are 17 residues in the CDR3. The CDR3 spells CASSPGTSGRLRDEQYF.

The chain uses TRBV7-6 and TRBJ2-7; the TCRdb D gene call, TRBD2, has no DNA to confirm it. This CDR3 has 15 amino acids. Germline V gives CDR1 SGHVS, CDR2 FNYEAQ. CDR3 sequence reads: CASSLDSPEIYEQYF.

This CDR3 reads CASSVGPGTEAFF. The rearrangement links TRBV9 to TRBJ1-1; the D call of TRBD1 rests on TCRdb alone, since no DNA is present to check it. Germline V lookup: CDR1 SGDLS, CDR2 YYNGEE. The CDR3 has 13 amino acids.

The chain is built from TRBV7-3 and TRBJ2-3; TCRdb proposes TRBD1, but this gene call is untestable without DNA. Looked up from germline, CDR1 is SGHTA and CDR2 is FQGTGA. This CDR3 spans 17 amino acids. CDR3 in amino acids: CASSPEPGVPPTDTQYF. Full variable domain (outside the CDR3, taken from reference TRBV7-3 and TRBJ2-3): GAGVSQTPSNKVTEKGKYVELRCDPISGHTALYWYRQSLGQGPEFLIYFQGTGAADDSGLPNDRFFAVRPEGSVSTLKIQRTERGDSAVYLCASSPEPGVPPTDTQYFGPGTRLTVL.

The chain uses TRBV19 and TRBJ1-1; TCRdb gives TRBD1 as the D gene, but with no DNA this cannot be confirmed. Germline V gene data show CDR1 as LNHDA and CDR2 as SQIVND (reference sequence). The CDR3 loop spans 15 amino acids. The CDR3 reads CASSNPRGAGAEAFF.

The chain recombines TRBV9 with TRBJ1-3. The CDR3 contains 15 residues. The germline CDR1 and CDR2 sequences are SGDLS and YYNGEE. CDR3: CASRVDGSSGNTIYF.

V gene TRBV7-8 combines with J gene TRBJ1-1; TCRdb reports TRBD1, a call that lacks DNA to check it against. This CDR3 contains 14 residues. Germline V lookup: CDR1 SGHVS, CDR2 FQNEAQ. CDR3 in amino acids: CASSLGGWGTEAFF. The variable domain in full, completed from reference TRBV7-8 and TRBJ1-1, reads GAGVSQSPRYKVAKRGQDVALRCDPISGHVSLFWYQQALGQGPEFLTYFQNEAQLDKSGLPSDRFFAERPEGSVSTLKIQRTQQEDSAVYLCASSLGGWGTEAFFGQGTRLTVV.

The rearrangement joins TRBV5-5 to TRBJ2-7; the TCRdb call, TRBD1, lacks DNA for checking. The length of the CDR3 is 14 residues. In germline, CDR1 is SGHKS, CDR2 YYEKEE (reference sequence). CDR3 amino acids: CASSLGWRGDEQYF.

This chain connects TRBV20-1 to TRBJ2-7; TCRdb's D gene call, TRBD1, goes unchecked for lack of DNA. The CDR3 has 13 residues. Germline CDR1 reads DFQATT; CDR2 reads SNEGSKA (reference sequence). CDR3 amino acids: CSARKQGANEQYF.

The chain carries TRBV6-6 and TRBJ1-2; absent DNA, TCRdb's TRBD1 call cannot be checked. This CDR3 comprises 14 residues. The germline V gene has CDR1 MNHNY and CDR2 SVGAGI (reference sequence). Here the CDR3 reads CASLGTGGSYGYTF.

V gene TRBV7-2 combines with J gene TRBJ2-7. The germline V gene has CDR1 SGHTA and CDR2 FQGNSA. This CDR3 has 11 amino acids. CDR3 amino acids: CASSLKQEQYF.